These 10 T cell receptor beta chains were sequenced from one sample in a study of PD-1 blockade in classical Hodgkin lymphoma. Repertoires were generated with immunoSEQ multiplex PCR, while TCRdb's copy carries only in-frame clones and drops some. The table has 90,000 to 100,000 clones, roughly 79% seen once. Every patient experienced relapse after autologous stem cell transplantation, and brentuximab vedotin exposure varied. Sequencing was performed on peripheral blood mononuclear cells (PBMCs), taken before the second cycle of nivolumab. The source is a human donor with classical Hodgkin lymphoma.

The V and J genes are TRBV25-1 and TRBJ1-1, with D perhaps TRBD1 (5 bases). CDR3 length: 14 residues. With 7 bases removed from V and 9 bases from J, the gap between germline ends came to 21 bases. Germline loops: CDR1 MGHDK, CDR2 SYGVNS. This CDR3 is CASMRTVAGGKAFF. The CDR3 nucleotides are TGTGCCAGCATGCGGACCGTCGCTGGGGGGAAAGCTTTCTTT.

J is TRBJ2-7 and V is TRBV14, with TRBD2 as a possible D gene (6 bases). Per the germline V gene, CDR1 is SGHDN and CDR2 is FVKESK. Trimming shortened V by 0 bases and J by 2 bases, and 11 bases separated the two germline ends. The CDR3 runs to 15 residues. The CDR3 bases are TGTGCCAGCAGCCAAGAGAGTGGAGGGGCCTACGAGCAGTACTTC. It yields the protein CASSQESGGAYEQYF.

CDR3 bases: TGTGCCAGCAGCTTAGACTTTCCCACCTTC. Translated: CASSLDFPTF. V usage is TRBV11-3 and J usage is TRBJ1-2; D is undetermined. Germline V gene lookup returns CDR1 SGHNT and CDR2 YENEEA. The CDR3 has 10 amino acids. Trimming shortened V by 0 bases and J by 13 bases, and 6 bases separated the two germline ends.

The chain is built from TRBV5-1 and TRBJ2-2; 7 bases map to TRBD1. Germline CDR1 is SGHRS and CDR2 is YFSETQ. This CDR3 has 15 residues. V lost 2 bases to trimming and J lost 1 base; unmatched junction nucleotides: 2. The CDR3 DNA reads TGCGCCAGCAGCTTCCCAGGGGGGAACACCGGGGAGCTGTTTTTT. It codes for CASSFPGGNTGELFF.

This clone appeared a few times. V gene TRBV11-3 combines with J gene TRBJ2-3; TRBD1 agrees at 11 bases. Germline loops: CDR1 SGHNT, CDR2 YENEEA. With V trimmed by 1 base and J by 6 bases, 0 bases remained unmatched. The CDR3 has 14 amino acids. The CDR3 DNA sequence: TGTGCCAGCAGCTTAGGGACAGGGGGCGATACGCAGTATTTT. It translates to CASSLGTGGDTQYF.

This clone was observed a single time. The genes are TRBV12-5 and TRBJ2-3, with 11 positions matching TRBD2. The germline gives CDR1 LGHNT, CDR2 FRNRAP. The CDR3 totals 17 residues. V dropped 5 bases and J dropped 1; count of bases not matched to a gene: 8. The CDR3 coding sequence is TGTGCTAGTGGTGGGGGACTAGCGGCGTTCGGCACAGATACGCAGTATTTT. Protein sequence: CASGGGLAAFGTDTQYF. The full variable domain, in which reference TRBV12-5 and TRBJ2-3 provide the parts outside the CDR3, is DARVTQTPRHKVTEMGQEVTMRCQPILGHNTVFWYRQTMMQGLELLAYFRNRAPLDDSGMPKDRFSAEMPDATLATLKIQPSEPRDSAVYFCASGGGLAAFGTDTQYFGPGTRLTVL.

This clone showed up just a few times. The J gene is TRBJ2-1, the V gene TRBV15, with 9 bases matching TRBD2. The CDR3 runs to 16 residues. Unmatched junction bases numbered 10, after V lost 3 bases and J lost 7 bases. CDR1 LNHNV and CDR2 YYDKDF come from the germline V gene (reference sequence). This CDR3 reads CATSSVVASGANEQFF. The CDR3 nucleotides read TGTGCCACCAGCAGCGTGGTTGCTAGCGGGGCAAATGAGCAGTTCTTC.

The table lists this clone with a few counts. The rearrangement joins TRBV28 to TRBJ1-2; 8 bases line up with TRBD1. V shed 5 bases and J 4 bases; nucleotides not matched to a gene: 9. The CDR3 sequence is 15 residues long. Germline assignment: CDR1 MDHEN and CDR2 SYDVKM. CDR3 nucleotides: TGTGCCAGCAGTACCCCACAGGGGGTAGGCTATGGCTACACCTTC. Protein: CASSTPQGVGYGYTF.

Note on this clone: The junction departs from germline at one end; a sequencing error may be responsible. The chain employs TRBV5-1 and TRBJ1-1; tentatively, D is TRBD1 (6 bases). Germline V CDR1 and CDR2: SGHRS, YFSETQ. The CDR3 extends over 14 amino acids. For the CDR3, the DNA is TGTGCCAGCAGCTATACAGGGCGGAACACTGAAGCTTTCTTT. Translation: CASSYTGRNTEAFF. Full variable domain (outside the CDR3, taken from reference TRBV5-1 and TRBJ1-1): KAGVTQTPRYLIKTRGQQVTLSCSPISGHRSVSWYQQTPGQGLQFLFEYFSETQRNKGNFPGRFSGRQFSNSRSEMNVSTLELGDSALYLCASSYTGRNTEAFFGQGTRLTVV.

This clone has a single count. This sequence joins TRBV19 and TRBJ2-7; no firm D call. The CDR3 extends over 12 amino acids. Germline CDR1 reads LNHDA; CDR2 reads SQIVND (reference sequence). V was clipped by 5 bases and J by 0 bases, with 5 bases between them. The CDR3, as DNA: TGTGCCAGTAGTGATACCTCCTACGAGCAGTACTTC. Translation gives CASSDTSYEQYF.